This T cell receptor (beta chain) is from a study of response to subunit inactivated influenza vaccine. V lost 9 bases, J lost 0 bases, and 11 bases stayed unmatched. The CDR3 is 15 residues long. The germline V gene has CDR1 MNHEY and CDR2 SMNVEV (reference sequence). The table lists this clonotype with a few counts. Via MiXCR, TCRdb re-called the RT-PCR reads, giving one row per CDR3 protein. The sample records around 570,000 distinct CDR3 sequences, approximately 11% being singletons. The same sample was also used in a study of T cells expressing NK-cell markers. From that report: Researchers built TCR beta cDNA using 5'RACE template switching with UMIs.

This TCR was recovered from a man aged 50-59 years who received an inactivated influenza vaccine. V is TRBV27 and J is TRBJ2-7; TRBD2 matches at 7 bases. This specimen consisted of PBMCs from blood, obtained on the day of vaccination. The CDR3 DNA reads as TGTGCCAGTTTGGGATGGGGGGGAAGCTCCTACGAGCAGTACTTC. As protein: CASLGWGGSSYEQYF.